This T cell receptor beta chain was captured by sequencing in a study of CXCR3-negative and CXCR3-positive naive CD8 T cells (dated 2019 in TCRdb). For context, the study as a whole: In total, 120 million to 150 million TRB reads were obtained, which works out to roughly 1.5 +/- 0.3 million reads per library. The diversity and physicochemical repertoire analyses included 11 donors pooled from two independent experiments. For the TRBV-TRBJ cluster analysis, the naive subsets came from 5 donors, while the memory cells came from 3 donors. General study outcomes and caveats: TRBV-TRBJ usage was similar between naive CXCR3-negative and CXCR3-positive cells from the same donor, while memory cells showed distinct patterns. Because surface CD5, which is linked to self-reactivity in mice, was comparable between the naive subsets, TCR interaction strength was also inferred from the physicochemical properties of TRB CDR3s. Repertoire diversity was comparably high in both naive subsets but much lower in memory CD8+ T cells. TRB CDR3s from CXCR3-positive naive cells showed higher hydrophobicity (lower Kidera factor 4), lower energy, and higher strength and volume indices than CXCR3-negative naive cells. Because CXCR3 expression was partially decreased after cryopreservation, freshly isolated PBMCs were used for most assays.

For every CD8+ T cell subset, hundreds of thousands of cells were flow-sorted straight into RLT lysis buffer, and each subset was sorted in triplicate. To keep memory contaminants out, a stringent definition of naive CD8+ T cells was applied: CD45RO-CCR7+CD27+CD95-. Peripheral blood mononuclear cells were isolated from buffy coats by standard density gradient centrifugation. A FACSAria III was used to flow-sort naive CD8+ T cells into CXCR3-negative and CXCR3-positive populations. An RNeasy Mini Kit was used to extract total RNA from the sorted cells. For this clonotype: The antigen it recognizes is unknown.

The run used a NextSeq 550. The Human TCR Profiling Kit (MiLaboratory) was used to prepare UMI-labeled 5' RACE TRB cDNA libraries. The full amount of extracted RNA was used for cDNA synthesis, and the full amount of resulting cDNA was used for PCR amplification. Libraries were prepared in parallel using an identical number of PCR cycles. The paper's data handling went like this. With a minimum of two reads required per UMI, MIGEC and MiXCR pulled out about 50,000 +/- 10,000 unique UMI-labeled TRB cDNA molecules from each library. An average of approximately 40,000 +/- 10,000 functional in-frame TRB CDR3 nucleotide clonotypes without stop codons was found per library. After each sample was downsampled to 5000 UMI-labeled TRB molecules, VDJtools was used to calculate diversity metrics such as normalized Shannon-Wiener and Chao1. Clonotype-size-weighted physicochemical properties of the central five CDR3 residues (interaction energy, strength, volume and Kidera factor 4) were computed in VDJtools. TCRdb reprocessed the reads; each CDR3 protein sequence makes one entry, and DNA is unavailable. TCRdb, not the original authors, processed these V and J calls. The table for this sample records just over 40,000 distinct CDR3 sequences. The top ten clones comprise about 1.9% of the sample.

Sequencing input: naive CXCR3- CD8+ T cells from blood. The cell subset or site label here, explained by the study, means: CD45RO-CCR7+CD27+CD95- naive CD8+ T cells lacking CXCR3 (TNR3-). This TCR was sampled from a human donor in good health. Some clones in this sample may be carry-over from other donors' samples.

This receptor carries the CDR3 CASSLDTGTDQETQYF. The receptor chain draws on TRBV28 and TRBJ2-5; the TCRdb call, TRBD1, lacks DNA for checking. For CDR1 and CDR2, the germline V gene lists MDHEN and SYDVKM. The CDR3 spans 16 residues, from the cysteine through the phenylalanine. No DNA appears here.